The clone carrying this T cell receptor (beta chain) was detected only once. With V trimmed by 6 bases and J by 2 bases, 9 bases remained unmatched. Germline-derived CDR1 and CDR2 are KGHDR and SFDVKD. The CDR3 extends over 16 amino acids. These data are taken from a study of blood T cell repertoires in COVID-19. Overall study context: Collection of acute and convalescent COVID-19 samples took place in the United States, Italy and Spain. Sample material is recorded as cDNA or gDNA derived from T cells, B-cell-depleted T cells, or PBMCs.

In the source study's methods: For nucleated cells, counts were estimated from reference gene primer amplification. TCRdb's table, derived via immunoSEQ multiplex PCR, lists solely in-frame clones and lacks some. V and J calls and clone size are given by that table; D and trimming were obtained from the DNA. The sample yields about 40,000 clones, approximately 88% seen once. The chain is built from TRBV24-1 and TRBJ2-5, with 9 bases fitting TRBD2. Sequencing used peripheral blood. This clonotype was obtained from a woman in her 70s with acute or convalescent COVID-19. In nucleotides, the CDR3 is TGTGCCACCAGTACAACGGGACTAGCTGTACAAGAGACCCAGTACTTC. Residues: CATSTTGLAVQETQYF.